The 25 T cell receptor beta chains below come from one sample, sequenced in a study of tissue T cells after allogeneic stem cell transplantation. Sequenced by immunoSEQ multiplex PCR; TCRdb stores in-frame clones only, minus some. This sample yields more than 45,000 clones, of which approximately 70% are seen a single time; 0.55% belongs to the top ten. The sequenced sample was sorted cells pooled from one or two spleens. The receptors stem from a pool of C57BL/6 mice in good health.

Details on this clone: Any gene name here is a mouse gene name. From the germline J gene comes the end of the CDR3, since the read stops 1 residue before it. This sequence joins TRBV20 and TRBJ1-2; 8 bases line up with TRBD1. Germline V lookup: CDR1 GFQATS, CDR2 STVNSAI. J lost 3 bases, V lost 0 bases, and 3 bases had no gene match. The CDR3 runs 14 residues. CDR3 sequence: CGAREDRADSDYTF. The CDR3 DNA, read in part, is TGTGGTGCTAGGGAGGACAGGGCGGACTCCGACTACACC.

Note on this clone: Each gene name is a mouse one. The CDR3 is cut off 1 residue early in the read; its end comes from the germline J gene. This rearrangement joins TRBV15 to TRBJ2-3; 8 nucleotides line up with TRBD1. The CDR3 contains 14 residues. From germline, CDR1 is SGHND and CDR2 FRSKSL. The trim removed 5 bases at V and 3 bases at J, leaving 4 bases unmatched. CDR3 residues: CASSPRGLAETLYF. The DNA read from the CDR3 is TGTGCCAGCAGTCCCAGGGGGCTGGCAGAAACGCTGTAT.

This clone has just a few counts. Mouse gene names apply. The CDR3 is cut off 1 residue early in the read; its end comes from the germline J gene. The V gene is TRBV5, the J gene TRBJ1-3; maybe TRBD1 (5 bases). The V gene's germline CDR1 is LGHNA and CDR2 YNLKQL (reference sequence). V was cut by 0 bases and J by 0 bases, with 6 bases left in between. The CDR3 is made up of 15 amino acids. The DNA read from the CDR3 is TGTGCCAGCAGCCAAGATCAGGGTTCTGGAAATACGCTCTAT. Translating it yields CASSQDQGSGNTLY. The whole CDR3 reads CASSQDQGSGNTLYF.

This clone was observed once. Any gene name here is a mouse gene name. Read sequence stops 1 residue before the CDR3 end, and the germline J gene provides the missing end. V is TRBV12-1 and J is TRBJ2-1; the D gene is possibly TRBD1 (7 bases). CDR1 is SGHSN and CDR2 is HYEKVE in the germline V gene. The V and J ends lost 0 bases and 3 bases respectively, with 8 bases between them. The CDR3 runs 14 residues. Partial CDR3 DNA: TGTGCCAGCTCTCTCGAGGGGGCCTATGCTGAGCAGTTC. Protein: CASSLEGAYAEQF. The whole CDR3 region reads CASSLEGAYAEQFF.

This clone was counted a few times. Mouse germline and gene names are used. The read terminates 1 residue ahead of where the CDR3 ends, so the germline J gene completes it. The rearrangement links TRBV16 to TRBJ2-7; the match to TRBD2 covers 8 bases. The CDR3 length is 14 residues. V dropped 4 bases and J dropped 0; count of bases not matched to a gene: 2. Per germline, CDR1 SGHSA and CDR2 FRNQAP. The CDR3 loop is CASSSTGVSYEQYF. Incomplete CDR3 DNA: TGTGCAAGCAGCTCGACTGGGGTCTCCTATGAACAGTAC. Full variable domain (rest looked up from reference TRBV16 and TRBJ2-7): NAGVIQTPRHKVTGKGQEATLWCEPISGHSAVFWYRQTIVQGLEFLTYFRNQAPIDDSGMPKERFSAQMPNQSHSTLKIQSTQPQDSAVYLCASSSTGVSYEQYFGPGTRLTVL.

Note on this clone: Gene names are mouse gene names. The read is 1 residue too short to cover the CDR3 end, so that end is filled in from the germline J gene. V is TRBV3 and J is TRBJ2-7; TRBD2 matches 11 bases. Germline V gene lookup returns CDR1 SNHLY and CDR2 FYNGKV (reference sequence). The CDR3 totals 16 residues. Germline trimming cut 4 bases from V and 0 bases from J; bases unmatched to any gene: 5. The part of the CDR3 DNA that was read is TGTGCCAGCAGCTCCTGGACTGGGGGGAGCTCCTATGAACAGTAC. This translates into CASSSWTGGSSYEQY. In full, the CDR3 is CASSSWTGGSSYEQYF.

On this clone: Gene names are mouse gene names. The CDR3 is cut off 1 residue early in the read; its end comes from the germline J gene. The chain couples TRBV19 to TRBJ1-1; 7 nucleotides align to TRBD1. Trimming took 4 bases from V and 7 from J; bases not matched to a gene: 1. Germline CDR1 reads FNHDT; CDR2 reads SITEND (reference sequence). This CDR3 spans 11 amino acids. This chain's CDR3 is CASSDREEVFF. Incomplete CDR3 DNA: TGTGCCAGCAGTGACAGGGAAGAAGTCTTC.

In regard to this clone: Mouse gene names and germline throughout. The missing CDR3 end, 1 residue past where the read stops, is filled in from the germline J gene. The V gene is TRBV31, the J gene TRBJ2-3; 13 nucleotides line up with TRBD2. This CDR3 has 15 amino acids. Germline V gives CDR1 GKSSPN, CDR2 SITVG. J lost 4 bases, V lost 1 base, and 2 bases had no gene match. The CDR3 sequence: CAWSPGLGGTETLYF. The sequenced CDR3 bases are TGTGCCTGGAGTCCGGGACTGGGGGGGACAGAAACGCTGTAT.

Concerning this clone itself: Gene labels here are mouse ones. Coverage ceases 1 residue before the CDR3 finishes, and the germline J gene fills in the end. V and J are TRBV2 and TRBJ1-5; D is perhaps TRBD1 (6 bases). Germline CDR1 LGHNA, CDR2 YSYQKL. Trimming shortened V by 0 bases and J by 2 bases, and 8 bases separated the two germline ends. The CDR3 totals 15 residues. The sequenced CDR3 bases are TGTGCCAGCAGCCAAGAGAACAGGGACAACCAGGCTCCGCTT. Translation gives CASSQENRDNQAPL. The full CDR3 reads CASSQENRDNQAPLF. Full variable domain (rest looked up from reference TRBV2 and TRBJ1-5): DPKIIQKPKYLVAVTGSEKILICEQYLGHNAMYWYRQSAKKPLEFMFSYSYQKLMDNQTASSRFQPQSSKKNHLDLQITALKPDDSATYFCASSQENRDNQAPLFGEGTRLSVL.

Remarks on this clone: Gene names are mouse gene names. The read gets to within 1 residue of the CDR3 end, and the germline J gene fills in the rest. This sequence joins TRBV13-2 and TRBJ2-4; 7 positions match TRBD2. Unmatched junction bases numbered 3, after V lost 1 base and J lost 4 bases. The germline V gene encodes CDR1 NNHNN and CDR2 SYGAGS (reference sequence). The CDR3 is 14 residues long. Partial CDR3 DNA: TGTGCCAGCGGTGATTTGGGGGGAGAAAACACCTTGTAC. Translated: CASGDLGGENTLY. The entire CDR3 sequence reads CASGDLGGENTLYF.

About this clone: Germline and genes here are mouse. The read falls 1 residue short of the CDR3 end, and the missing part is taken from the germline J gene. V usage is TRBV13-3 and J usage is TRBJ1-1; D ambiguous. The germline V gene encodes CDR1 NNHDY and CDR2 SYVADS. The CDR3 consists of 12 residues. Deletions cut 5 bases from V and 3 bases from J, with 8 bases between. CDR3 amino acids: CASREGYTEVFF. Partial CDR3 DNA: TGTGCCAGCAGGGAGGGATACACAGAAGTCTTC.

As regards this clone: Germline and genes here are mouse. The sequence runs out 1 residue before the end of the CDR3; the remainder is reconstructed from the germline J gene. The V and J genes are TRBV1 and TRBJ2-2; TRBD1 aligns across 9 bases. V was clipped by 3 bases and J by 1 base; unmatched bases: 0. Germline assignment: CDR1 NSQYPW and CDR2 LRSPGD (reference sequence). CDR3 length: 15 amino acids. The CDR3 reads CTCSADRGNTGQLYF. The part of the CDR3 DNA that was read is TGCACCTGCAGTGCGGACAGGGGAAACACCGGGCAGCTCTAC.

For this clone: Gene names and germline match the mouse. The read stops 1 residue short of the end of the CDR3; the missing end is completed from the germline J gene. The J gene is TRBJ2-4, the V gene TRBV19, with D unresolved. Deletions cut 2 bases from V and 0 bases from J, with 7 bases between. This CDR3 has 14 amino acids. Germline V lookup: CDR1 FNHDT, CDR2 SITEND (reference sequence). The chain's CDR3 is CASSIQESQNTLYF. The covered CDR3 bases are TGTGCCAGCAGTATCCAAGAGAGTCAAAACACCTTGTAC. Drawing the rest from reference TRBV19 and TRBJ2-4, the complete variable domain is GGIITQTPKFLIGQEGQKLTLKCQQNFNHDTMYWYRQDSGKGLRLIYYSITENDLQKGDLSEGYDASREKKSSFSLTVTSAQKNEMAVFLCASSIQESQNTLYFGAGTRLSVL.

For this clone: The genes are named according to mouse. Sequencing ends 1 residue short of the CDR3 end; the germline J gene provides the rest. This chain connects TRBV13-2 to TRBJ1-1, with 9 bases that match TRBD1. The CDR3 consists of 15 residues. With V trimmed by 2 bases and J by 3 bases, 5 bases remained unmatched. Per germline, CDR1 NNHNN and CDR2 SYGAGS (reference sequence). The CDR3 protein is CASGDLRDRDTEVFF. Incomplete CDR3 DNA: TGTGCCAGCGGTGACCTCCGGGACAGGGACACAGAAGTCTTC.

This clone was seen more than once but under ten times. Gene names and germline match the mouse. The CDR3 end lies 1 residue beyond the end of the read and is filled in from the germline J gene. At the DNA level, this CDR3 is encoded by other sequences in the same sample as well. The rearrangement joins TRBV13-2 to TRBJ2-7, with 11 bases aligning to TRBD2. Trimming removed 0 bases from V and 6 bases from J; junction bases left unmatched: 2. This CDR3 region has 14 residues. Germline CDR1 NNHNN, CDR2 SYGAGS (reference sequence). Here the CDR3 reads CASGDALGGLEQYF. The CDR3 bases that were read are TGTGCCAGCGGTGATGCACTGGGGGGGCTTGAACAGTAC.

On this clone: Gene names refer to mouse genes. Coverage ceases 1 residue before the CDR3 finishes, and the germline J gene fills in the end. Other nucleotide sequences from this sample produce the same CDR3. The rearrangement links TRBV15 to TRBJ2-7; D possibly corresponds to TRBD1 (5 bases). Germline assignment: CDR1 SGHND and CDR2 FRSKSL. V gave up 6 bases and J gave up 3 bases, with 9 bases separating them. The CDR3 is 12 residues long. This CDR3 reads CASSSDSYEQYF. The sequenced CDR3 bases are TGTGCCAGCAGCTCCGACAGCTATGAACAGTAC.

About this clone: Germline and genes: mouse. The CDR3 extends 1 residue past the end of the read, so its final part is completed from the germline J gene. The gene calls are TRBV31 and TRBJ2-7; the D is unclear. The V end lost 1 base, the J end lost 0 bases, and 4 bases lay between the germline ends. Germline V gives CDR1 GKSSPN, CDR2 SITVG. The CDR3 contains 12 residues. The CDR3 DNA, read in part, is TGTGCCTGGAGTCACAGCTCCTATGAACAGTAC. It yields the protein CAWSHSSYEQY. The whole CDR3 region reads CAWSHSSYEQYF.

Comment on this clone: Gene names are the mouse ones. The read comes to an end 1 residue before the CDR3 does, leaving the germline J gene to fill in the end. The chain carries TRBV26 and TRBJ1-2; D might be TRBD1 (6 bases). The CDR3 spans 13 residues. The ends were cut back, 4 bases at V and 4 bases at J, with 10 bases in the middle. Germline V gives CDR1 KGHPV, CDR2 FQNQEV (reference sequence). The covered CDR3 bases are TGTGCCAGCAGTCCCACAGGGAGCTCCGACTACACC. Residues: CASSPTGSSDYT. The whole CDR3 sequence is CASSPTGSSDYTF.

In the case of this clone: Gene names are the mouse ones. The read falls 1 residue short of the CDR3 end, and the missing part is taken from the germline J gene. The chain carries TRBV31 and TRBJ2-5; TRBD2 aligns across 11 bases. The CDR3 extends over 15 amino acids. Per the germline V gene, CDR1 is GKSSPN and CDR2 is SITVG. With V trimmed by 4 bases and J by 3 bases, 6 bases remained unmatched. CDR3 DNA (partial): TGTGCCTGGACCCTCGACTGGGGGGGACAAGACACCCAGTAC. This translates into CAWTLDWGGQDTQY. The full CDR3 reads CAWTLDWGGQDTQYF.

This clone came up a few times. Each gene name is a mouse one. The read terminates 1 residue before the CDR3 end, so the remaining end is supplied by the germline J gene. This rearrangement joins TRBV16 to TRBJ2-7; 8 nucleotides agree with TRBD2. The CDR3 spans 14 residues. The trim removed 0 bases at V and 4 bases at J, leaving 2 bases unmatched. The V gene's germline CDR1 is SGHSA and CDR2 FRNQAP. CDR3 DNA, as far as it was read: TGTGCAAGCAGCTTAGATCTGGGGGGATATGAACAGTAC. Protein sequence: CASSLDLGGYEQY. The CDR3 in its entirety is CASSLDLGGYEQYF.

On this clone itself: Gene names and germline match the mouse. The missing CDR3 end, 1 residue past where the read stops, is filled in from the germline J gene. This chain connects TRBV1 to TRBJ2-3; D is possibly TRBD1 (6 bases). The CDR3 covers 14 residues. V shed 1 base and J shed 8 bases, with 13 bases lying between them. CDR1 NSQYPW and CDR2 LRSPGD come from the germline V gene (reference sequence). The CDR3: CTCSAAQGRGTLYF. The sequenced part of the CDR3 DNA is TGCACCTGCAGTGCAGCTCAGGGCAGGGGAACGCTGTAT.

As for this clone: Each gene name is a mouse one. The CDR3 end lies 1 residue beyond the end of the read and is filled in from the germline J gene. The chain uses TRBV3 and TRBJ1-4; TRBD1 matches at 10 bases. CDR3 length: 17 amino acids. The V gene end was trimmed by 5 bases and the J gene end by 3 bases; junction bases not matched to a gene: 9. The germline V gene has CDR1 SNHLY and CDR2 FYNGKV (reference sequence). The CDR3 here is CASSPPGQGCPNERLFF. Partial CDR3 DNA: TGTGCCAGCAGCCCCCCGGGACAGGGGTGTCCCAACGAAAGATTATTT.

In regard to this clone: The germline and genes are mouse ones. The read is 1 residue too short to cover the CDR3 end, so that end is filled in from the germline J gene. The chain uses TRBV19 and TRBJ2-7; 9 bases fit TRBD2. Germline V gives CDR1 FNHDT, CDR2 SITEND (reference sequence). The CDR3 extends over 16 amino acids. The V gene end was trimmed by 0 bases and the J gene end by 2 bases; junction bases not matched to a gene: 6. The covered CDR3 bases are TGTGCCAGCAGTATAGCTCTGGGGGGGGCGCCCTATGAACAGTAC. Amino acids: CASSIALGGAPYEQY. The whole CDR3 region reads CASSIALGGAPYEQYF. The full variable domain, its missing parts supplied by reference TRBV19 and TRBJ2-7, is GGIITQTPKFLIGQEGQKLTLKCQQNFNHDTMYWYRQDSGKGLRLIYYSITENDLQKGDLSEGYDASREKKSSFSLTVTSAQKNEMAVFLCASSIALGGAPYEQYFGPGTRLTVL.

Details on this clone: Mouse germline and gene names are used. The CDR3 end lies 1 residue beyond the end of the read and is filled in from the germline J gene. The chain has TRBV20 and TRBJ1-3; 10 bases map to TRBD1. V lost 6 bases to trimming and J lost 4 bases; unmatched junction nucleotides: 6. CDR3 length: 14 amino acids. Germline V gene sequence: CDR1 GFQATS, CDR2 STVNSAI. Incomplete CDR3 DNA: TGTGGTGCGATTGGGACAGGGGTGGGAAATACGCTCTAT. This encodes CGAIGTGVGNTLY. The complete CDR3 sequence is CGAIGTGVGNTLYF.

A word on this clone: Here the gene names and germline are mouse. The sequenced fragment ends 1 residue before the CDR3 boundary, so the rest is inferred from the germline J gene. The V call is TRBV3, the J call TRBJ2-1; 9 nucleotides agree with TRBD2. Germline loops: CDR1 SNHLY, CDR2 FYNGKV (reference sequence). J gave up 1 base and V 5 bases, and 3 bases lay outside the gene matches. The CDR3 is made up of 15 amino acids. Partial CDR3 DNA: TGTGCCAGCAGCCCCGGGACTGGGAACTATGCTGAGCAGTTC. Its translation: CASSPGTGNYAEQF. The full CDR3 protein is CASSPGTGNYAEQFF.